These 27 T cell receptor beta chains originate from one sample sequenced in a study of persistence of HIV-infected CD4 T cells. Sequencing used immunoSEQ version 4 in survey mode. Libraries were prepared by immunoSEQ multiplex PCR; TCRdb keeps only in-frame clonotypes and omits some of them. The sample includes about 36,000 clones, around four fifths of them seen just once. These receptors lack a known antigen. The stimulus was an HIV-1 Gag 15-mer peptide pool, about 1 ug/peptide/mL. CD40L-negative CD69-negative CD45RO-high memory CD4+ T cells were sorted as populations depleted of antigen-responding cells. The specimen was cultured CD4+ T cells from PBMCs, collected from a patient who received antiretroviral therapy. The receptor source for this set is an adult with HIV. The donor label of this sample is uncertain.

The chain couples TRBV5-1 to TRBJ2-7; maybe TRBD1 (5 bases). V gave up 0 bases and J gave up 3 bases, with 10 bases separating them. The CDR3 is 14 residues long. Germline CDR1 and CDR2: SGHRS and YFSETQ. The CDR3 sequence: CASSLDAGIYEQYF. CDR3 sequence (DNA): TGCGCCAGCAGCTTGGACGCAGGGATCTACGAGCAGTACTTC.

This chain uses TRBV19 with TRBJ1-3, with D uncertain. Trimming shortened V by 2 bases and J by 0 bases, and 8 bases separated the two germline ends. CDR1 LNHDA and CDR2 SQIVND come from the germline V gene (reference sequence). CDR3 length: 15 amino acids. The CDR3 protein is CASSIREFSGNTIYF. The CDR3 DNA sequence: TGTGCCAGTAGTATACGAGAGTTCTCTGGAAACACCATATATTTT.

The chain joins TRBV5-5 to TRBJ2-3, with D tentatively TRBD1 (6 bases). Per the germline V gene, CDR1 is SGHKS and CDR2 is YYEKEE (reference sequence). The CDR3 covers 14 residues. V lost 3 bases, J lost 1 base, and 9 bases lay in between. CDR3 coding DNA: TGTGCCAGCAGCTCGGGACACCGCACAGATACGCAGTATTTT. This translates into CASSSGHRTDTQYF.

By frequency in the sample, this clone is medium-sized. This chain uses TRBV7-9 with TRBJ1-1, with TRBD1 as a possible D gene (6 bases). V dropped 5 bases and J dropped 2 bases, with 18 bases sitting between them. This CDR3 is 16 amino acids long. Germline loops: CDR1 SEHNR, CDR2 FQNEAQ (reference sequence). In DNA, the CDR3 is TGTGCCAGCAGCAATTCTCCGGGACACATTAACACTGAAGCTTTCTTT. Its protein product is CASSNSPGHINTEAFF.

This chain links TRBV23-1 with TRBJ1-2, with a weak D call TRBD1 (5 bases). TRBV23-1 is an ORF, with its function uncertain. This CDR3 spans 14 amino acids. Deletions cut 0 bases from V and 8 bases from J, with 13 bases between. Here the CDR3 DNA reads TGCGCCAGCAGTCAATCGAAGCCAGGGCAGGGCTACACCTTC. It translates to CASSQSKPGQGYTF.

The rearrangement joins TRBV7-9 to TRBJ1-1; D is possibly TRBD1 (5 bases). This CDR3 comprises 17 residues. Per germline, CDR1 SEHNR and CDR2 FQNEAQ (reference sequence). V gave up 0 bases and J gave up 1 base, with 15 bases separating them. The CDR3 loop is CASSLAAGPQRNTEAFF. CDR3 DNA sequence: TGTGCCAGCAGCTTAGCGGCGGGACCCCAAAGGAACACTGAAGCTTTCTTT.

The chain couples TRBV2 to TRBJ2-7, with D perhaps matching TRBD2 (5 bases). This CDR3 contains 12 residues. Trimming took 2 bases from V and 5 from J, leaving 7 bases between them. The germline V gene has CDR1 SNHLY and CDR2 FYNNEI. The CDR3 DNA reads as TGTGCCAGCAGTGAAACCGGGGACGAGCAGTACGTC. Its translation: CASSETGDEQYV.

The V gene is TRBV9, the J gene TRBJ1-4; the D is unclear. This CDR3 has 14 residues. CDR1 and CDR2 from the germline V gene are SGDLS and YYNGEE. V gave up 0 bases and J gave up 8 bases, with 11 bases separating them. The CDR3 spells CASSVGKVREKLFF. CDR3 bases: TGTGCCAGCAGCGTAGGGAAGGTTAGAGAAAAACTGTTTTTT.

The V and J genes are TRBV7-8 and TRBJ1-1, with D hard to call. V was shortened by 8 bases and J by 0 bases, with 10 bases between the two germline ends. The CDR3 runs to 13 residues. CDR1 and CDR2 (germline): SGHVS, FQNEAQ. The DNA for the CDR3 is TGTGCCAGCGGCAGCTTATTGAACACTGAAGCTTTCTTT. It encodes CASGSLLNTEAFF.

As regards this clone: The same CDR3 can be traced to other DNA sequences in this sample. CDR3 in DNA: TGTGCCAGCAGCGTCACTTCGGGGTCTGGAAACACCATATATTTT. This gives the protein CASSVTSGSGNTIYF. V and J are TRBV9 and TRBJ1-3; no definite D call. Germline CDR1 and CDR2: SGDLS and YYNGEE. Trimming removed 2 bases from V and 1 base from J, with 10 bases in between. This CDR3 comprises 15 residues.

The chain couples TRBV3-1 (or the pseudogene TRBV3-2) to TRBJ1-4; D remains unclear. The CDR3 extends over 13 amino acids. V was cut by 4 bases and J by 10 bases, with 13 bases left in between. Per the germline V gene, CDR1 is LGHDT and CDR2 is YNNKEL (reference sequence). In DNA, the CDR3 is TGTGCCAGCAGCCCCTACCTTGACGGAAAACTGTTTTTT. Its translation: CASSPYLDGKLFF.

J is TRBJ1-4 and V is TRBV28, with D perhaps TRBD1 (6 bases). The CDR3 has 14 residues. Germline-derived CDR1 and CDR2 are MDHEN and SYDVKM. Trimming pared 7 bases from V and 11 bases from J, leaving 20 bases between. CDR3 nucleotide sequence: TGTGCCAGCAACATACAGGGAACTCAGGGGAAACTGTTTTTT. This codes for CASNIQGTQGKLFF.

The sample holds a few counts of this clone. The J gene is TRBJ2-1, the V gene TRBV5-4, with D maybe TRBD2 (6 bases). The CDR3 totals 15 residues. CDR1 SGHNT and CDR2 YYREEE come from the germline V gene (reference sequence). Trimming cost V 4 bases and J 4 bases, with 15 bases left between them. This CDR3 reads CASSPGLAKYNEQFF. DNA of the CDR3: TGTGCCAGCAGCCCCGGCCTAGCGAAGTACAATGAGCAGTTCTTC.

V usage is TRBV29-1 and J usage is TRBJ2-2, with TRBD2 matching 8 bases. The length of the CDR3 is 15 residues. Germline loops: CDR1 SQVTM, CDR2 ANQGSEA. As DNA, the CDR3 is TGCAGTGCTCGGGAGGGCGGGGGAATCGCCGGGGAGCTGTTTTTT. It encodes CSAREGGGIAGELFF.

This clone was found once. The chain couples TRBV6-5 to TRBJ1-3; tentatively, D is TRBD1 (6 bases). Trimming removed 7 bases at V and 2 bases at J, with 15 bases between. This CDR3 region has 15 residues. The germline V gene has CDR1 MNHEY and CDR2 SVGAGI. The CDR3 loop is CASTKDSSPGNTIYF. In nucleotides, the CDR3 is TGTGCCAGCACTAAGGACAGTTCCCCTGGAAACACCATATATTTT.

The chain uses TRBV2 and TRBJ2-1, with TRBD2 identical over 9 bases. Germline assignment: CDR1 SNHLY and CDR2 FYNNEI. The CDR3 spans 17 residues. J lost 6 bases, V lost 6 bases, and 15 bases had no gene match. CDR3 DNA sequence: TGTGCCAGCAGAACTTTAAAGCCGGGACTAGCTGGCAATGAGCAGTTCTTC. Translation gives CASRTLKPGLAGNEQFF.

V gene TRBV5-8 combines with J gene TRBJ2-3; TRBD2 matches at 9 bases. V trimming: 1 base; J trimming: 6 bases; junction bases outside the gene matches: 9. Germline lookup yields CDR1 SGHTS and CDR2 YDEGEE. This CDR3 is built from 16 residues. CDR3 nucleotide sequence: TGTGCCAGCAGCTTGTGGAGCGGGGGGCCCCGTGATACGCAGTATTTT. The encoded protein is CASSLWSGGPRDTQYF.

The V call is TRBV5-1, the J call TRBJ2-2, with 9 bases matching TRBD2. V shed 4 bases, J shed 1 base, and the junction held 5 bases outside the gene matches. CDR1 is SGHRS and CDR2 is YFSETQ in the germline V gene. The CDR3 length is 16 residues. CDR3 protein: CASSLKLAGNTGELFF. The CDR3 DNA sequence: TGCGCCAGCAGCCTCAAACTAGCGGGGAACACCGGGGAGCTGTTTTTT. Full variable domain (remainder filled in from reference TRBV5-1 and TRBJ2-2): KAGVTQTPRYLIKTRGQQVTLSCSPISGHRSVSWYQQTPGQGLQFLFEYFSETQRNKGNFPGRFSGRQFSNSRSEMNVSTLELGDSALYLCASSLKLAGNTGELFFGEGSRLTVL.

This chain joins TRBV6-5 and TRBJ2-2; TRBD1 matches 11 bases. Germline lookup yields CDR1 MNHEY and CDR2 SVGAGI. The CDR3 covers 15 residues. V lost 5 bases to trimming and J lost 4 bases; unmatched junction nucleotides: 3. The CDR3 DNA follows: TGTGCCAGCAGTAGGACAGGGGGCATCACCGGGGAGCTGTTTTTT. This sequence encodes CASSRTGGITGELFF.

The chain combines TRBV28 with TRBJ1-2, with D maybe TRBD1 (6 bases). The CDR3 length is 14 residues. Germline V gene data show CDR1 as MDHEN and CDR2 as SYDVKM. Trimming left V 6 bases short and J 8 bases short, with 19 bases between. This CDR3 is CASRPTQGLGGYTF. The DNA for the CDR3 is TGTGCCAGCAGGCCAACCCAGGGGTTGGGCGGCTACACCTTC.

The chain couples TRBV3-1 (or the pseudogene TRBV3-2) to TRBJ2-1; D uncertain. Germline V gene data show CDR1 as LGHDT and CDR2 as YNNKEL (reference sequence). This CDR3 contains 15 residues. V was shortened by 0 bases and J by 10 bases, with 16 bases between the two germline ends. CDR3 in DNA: TGTGCCAGCAGCCAAGAGGCGGTAGTCCGGCACGAGCAGTTCTTC. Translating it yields CASSQEAVVRHEQFF.

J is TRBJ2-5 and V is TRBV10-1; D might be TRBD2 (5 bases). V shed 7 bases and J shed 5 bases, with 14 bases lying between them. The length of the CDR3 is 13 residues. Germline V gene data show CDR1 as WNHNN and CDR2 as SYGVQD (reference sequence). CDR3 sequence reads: CASNEGREETQYF. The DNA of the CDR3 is TGCGCCAGCAACGAGGGAAGGGAGGAGACCCAGTACTTC.

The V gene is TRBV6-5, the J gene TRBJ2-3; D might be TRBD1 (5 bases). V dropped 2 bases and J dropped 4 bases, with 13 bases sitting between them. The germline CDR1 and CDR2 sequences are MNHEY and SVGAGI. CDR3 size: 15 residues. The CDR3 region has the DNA TGTGCCAGCAGTTACGCCAGGGATAGGGCAGATACGCAGTATTTT. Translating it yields CASSYARDRADTQYF.

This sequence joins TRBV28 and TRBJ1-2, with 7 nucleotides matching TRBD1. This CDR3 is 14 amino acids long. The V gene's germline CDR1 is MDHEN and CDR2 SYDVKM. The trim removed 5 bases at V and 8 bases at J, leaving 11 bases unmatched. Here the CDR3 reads CASSPRTGIRGYTF. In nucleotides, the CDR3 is TGTGCCAGCAGTCCTCGGACAGGAATAAGGGGCTACACCTTC.

CDR3 sequence reads: CASSDDPSSGNTIYF. The CDR3, as DNA: TGTGCCAGCAGTGATGACCCGAGCTCTGGAAACACCATATATTTT. The chain couples TRBV2 to TRBJ1-3; D gene unclear. Trimming removed 3 bases at V and 0 bases at J, with 9 bases between. CDR1 and CDR2 (germline): SNHLY, FYNNEI. CDR3 length: 15 amino acids.

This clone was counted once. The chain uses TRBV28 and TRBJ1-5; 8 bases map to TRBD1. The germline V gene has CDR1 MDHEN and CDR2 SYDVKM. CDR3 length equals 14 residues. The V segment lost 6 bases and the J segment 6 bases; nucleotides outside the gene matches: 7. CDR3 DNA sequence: TGTGCCAGCAGCTTAGGACAGGGTACTCAGCCCCAGCATTTT. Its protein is CASSLGQGTQPQHF. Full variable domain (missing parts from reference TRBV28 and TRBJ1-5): DVKVTQSSRYLVKRTGEKVFLECVQDMDHENMFWYRQDPGLGLRLIYFSYDVKMKEKGDIPEGYSVSREKKERFSLILESASTNQTSMYLCASSLGQGTQPQHFGDGTRLSIL.

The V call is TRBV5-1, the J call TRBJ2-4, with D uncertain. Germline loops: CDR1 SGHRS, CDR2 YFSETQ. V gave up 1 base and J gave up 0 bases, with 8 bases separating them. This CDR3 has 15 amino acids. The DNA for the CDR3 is TGCGCCAGCAGCTTGTCGTGGGGAGCCAAAAACATTCAGTACTTC. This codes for CASSLSWGAKNIQYF. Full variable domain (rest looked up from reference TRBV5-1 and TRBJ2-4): KAGVTQTPRYLIKTRGQQVTLSCSPISGHRSVSWYQQTPGQGLQFLFEYFSETQRNKGNFPGRFSGRQFSNSRSEMNVSTLELGDSALYLCASSLSWGAKNIQYFGAGTRLSVL.